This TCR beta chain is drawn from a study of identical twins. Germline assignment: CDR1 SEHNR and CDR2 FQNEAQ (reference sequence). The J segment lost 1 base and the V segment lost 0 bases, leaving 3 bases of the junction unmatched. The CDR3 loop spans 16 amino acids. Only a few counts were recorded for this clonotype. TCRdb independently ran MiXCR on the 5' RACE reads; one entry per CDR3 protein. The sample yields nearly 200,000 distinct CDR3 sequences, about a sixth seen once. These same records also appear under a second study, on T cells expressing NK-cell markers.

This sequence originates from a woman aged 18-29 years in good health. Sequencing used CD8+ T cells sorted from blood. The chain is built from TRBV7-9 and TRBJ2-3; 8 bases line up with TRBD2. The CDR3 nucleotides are TGTGCCAGCAGCTTAGCGGATAGCGGGGGCACAGATACGCAGTATTTT. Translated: CASSLADSGGTDTQYF. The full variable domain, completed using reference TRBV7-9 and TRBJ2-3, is DTGVSQNPRHKITKRGQNVTFRCDPISEHNRLYWYRQTLGQGPEFLTYFQNEAQLEKSRLLSDRFSAERPKGSFSTLEIQRTEQGDSAMYLCASSLADSGGTDTQYFGPGTRLTVL.